These 20 T cell receptor beta chains share one sample of origin, sequenced in a study of Ad26.COV2.S vaccination and SARS-CoV-2 variants. The repertoire was sequenced with immunoSEQ multiplex PCR; TCRdb's copy has only in-frame clones and lacks some. The sample yields about 480,000 clones, around 88% seen once. The sample's treatment: about 20 received Ad26.COV2.S at low or high dose, single or two shots; about five received placebo; per-sample allocation not given. Day 63 after the first injection of vaccine or placebo was the sampling time. The sample in question was peripheral blood, obtained in a trial of Ad26.COV2.S vaccine versus placebo. The source of these receptors is a person aged 18 to 59 who received the Ad26.COV2.S COVID-19 vaccine or a placebo.

As to this clone: Distinct nucleotide sequences in the sample also encode this CDR3. The chain employs TRBV6-6 and TRBJ2-4; TRBD1 matches at 7 bases. J gave up 1 base and V 6 bases, and 6 bases lay outside the gene matches. Germline V gives CDR1 MNHNY, CDR2 SVGAGI (reference sequence). CDR3 length: 15 amino acids. The CDR3 loop is CASSPRGSAKNIQYF. CDR3 nucleotides: TGTGCCAGCAGCCCCAGGGGGTCGGCCAAAAACATTCAGTACTTC.

This chain joins TRBV9 and TRBJ2-3, with TRBD2 matching over 9 bases. CDR1 and CDR2 from the germline V gene are SGDLS and YYNGEE. The trim removed 3 bases at V and 0 bases at J, leaving 5 bases unmatched. This CDR3 spans 16 amino acids. The CDR3 reads CASSATSGTSTDTQYF. For the CDR3, the DNA is TGTGCCAGCAGCGCGACTAGCGGAACTAGCACAGATACGCAGTATTTT.

The chain couples TRBV29-1 to TRBJ2-1; a weak D match, TRBD2 (5 bases). Germline CDR1 and CDR2: SQVTM and ANQGSEA. V was shortened by 7 bases and J by 6 bases, with 19 bases between the two germline ends. This CDR3 has 14 amino acids. CDR3 sequence: CSARSGNLANEQFF. CDR3 DNA: TGCAGCGCTCGAAGCGGAAACCTCGCCAATGAGCAGTTCTTC.

This clone was observed once. V is TRBV7-8 and J is TRBJ2-2; D is uncertain. V shed 2 bases and J shed 6 bases, with 19 bases lying between them. CDR3 length: 17 amino acids. Germline CDR1 and CDR2: SGHVS and FQNEAQ. The CDR3 reads CASSLYMKIDRAGELFF. The CDR3 DNA follows: TGTGCCAGCAGCTTATATATGAAGATCGATCGGGCCGGGGAGCTGTTTTTT.

The chain joins TRBV6-5 to TRBJ1-6; D is possibly TRBD1 (6 bases). V was trimmed by 5 bases and J by 7 bases, leaving 12 bases between them. The CDR3 has 14 amino acids. The germline CDR1 and CDR2 sequences are MNHEY and SVGAGI. In DNA form, the CDR3 reads TGTGCCAGCAGTACGGACAGAGGAAATTCACCCCTCCACTTT. Protein product: CASSTDRGNSPLHF.

As for this clone: The same CDR3 arises from other DNA sequences in this sample as well. The rearrangement joins TRBV5-1 to TRBJ1-4; D is possibly TRBD1 (5 bases). This CDR3 is 13 amino acids long. V lost 4 bases and J lost 7, with 11 bases in between. Germline values: CDR1 SGHRS, CDR2 YFSETQ. The CDR3 sequence is CASSLAGTEKLFF. The CDR3 DNA reads as TGCGCCAGCAGCCTCGCGGGGACTGAAAAACTGTTTTTT.

The rearrangement joins TRBV5-4 to TRBJ2-3; tentative D call: TRBD2 (6 bases). Trimming shortened V by 4 bases and J by 1 base, and 13 bases separated the two germline ends. CDR3 length: 15 amino acids. Germline-derived CDR1 and CDR2 are SGHNT and YYREEE (reference sequence). CDR3 nucleotides: TGTGCCAGCAGCCTCTGGACTATGGGCACAGATACGCAGTATTTT. Its protein is CASSLWTMGTDTQYF.

The genes are TRBV6-2 or TRBV6-3 and TRBJ2-1; 7 bases align to TRBD2. Trimming cost V 4 bases and J 7 bases; bases outside gene matches: 10. From germline, CDR1 is MNHEY and CDR2 SVGEGT. CDR3 length: 15 residues. The CDR3 sequence: CASSWASGRKNEQFF. CDR3 coding DNA: TGTGCCAGCAGTTGGGCTAGCGGAAGAAAGAATGAGCAGTTCTTC.

The genes are TRBV30 and TRBJ1-1, with D maybe TRBD1 (6 bases). V dropped 0 bases and J dropped 9 bases, with 14 bases sitting between them. The CDR3 runs to 13 residues. Germline V gene sequence: CDR1 GTSNPN, CDR2 SVGIG (reference sequence). The CDR3 sequence is CAWSVGGGGKAFF. The CDR3 region has the DNA TGTGCCTGGAGTGTAGGGGGAGGGGGTAAAGCTTTCTTT.

The chain uses TRBV6-6 and TRBJ1-1; tentative D call: TRBD1 (6 bases). V was clipped by 6 bases and J by 1 base, with 12 bases between them. The CDR3 sequence is 14 residues long. CDR1 and CDR2 (germline): MNHNY, SVGAGI (reference sequence). The CDR3 DNA reads as TGTGCCAGCAGGGATCCGGGACAGAACACTGAAGCTTTCTTT. Translating gives CASRDPGQNTEAFF.

This rearrangement joins TRBV5-1 to TRBJ2-2, with 14 bases aligning to TRBD2. V was pared by 4 bases and J by 3 bases, with 5 bases of the junction left unmatched. Germline loops: CDR1 SGHRS, CDR2 YFSETQ. CDR3 size: 17 residues. The CDR3 spells CASSPGLAGVYTGELFF. Here the CDR3 DNA reads TGCGCCAGCAGCCCGGGACTAGCGGGAGTATACACCGGGGAGCTGTTTTTT.

This rearrangement joins TRBV9 to TRBJ2-2, with D perhaps assigned TRBD1 or TRBD2 (6 bases each). With 4 bases removed from V and 4 bases from J, the gap between germline ends came to 11 bases. This CDR3 is built from 14 residues. CDR1 is SGDLS and CDR2 is YYNGEE in the germline V gene. The CDR3 DNA reads as TGTGCCAGCAGCTTCGGAGGGGGCACCGGGGAGCTGTTTTTT. Amino acids: CASSFGGGTGELFF.

The chain links TRBV27 to TRBJ2-1; 12 nucleotides line up with TRBD2. The germline gives CDR1 MNHEY, CDR2 SMNVEV (reference sequence). V gave up 5 bases and J gave up 4 bases; unmatched junction bases: 9. This CDR3 has 17 amino acids. CDR3 DNA: TGTGCCAGCAGTCCTCGGACTAGCGGGACCGCATACAATGAGCAGTTCTTC. Translated, it gives CASSPRTSGTAYNEQFF.

The count of this clone is one. The chain combines TRBV6-5 with TRBJ2-4, with D uncertain. V lost 4 bases, J lost 8 bases, and 18 bases lay in between. The CDR3 loop spans 15 amino acids. The germline CDR1 and CDR2 sequences are MNHEY and SVGAGI. In nucleotides, the CDR3 is TGTGCCAGCAGTTTCCCGTCCAACCCCCTCCACATTCAGTACTTC. The encoded protein is CASSFPSNPLHIQYF.

The chain has TRBV3-1 (or the pseudogene TRBV3-2) and TRBJ1-2, with 8 positions matching TRBD1. Unmatched junction bases numbered 9, after V lost 2 bases and J lost 13 bases. There are 13 residues in the CDR3. Germline CDR1 and CDR2: LGHDT and YNNKEL (reference sequence). For the CDR3, the DNA is TGTGCCAGCAGCCAAAGCCAGGGGGCACGATGCACCTTC. The encoded protein is CASSQSQGARCTF.

This chain joins TRBV15 and TRBJ2-3; D is ambiguous. Trimming stripped 0 bases from V and 2 bases from J, with 18 bases between. The CDR3 has 18 amino acids. Germline values: CDR1 LNHNV, CDR2 YYDKDF (reference sequence). The CDR3 sequence: CATSRDVAEPVNTDTQYF. The CDR3 nucleotides read TGTGCCACCAGCAGAGATGTGGCAGAGCCAGTTAACACAGATACGCAGTATTTT.

The J gene is TRBJ1-4, the V gene TRBV27; D not resolved. Per germline, CDR1 MNHEY and CDR2 SMNVEV (reference sequence). The CDR3 is 16 amino acids. V was pared by 4 bases and J by 8 bases, with 20 bases between. CDR3 nucleotides: TGTGCCAGCAGTTATGTGGGAGGTTATTTGGAGGAAAAACTGTTTTTT. Translated, it gives CASSYVGGYLEEKLFF. The full variable domain, with the rest looked up from reference TRBV27 and TRBJ1-4, is EAQVTQNPRYLITVTGKKLTVTCSQNMNHEYMSWYRQDPGLGLRQIYYSMNVEVTDKGDVPEGYKVSRKEKRNFPLILESPSPNQTSLYFCASSYVGGYLEEKLFFGSGTQLSVL.

The chain combines TRBV2 with TRBJ2-1, with a tentative D call TRBD2 (7 bases). Germline CDR1 reads SNHLY; CDR2 reads FYNNEI. V was shortened by 5 bases and J by 9 bases, with 14 bases between the two germline ends. The CDR3 loop spans 13 amino acids. The CDR3 loop reads CASSSGGGPEQFF. The CDR3 region has the DNA TGTGCCAGCAGTTCGGGGGGCGGGCCTGAGCAGTTCTTC. The full variable domain, completed using reference TRBV2 and TRBJ2-1, is EPEVTQTPSHQVTQMGQEVILRCVPISNHLYFYWYRQILGQKVEFLVSFYNNEISEKSEIFDDQFSVERPDGSNFTLKIRSTKLEDSAMYFCASSSGGGPEQFFGPGTRLTVL.

This clone showed up just once. V usage is TRBV7-2 and J usage is TRBJ2-7, with D tentatively TRBD2 (6 bases). Trimming removed 4 bases from V and 1 base from J, with 14 bases in between. This CDR3 region has 15 residues. Looked up from germline, CDR1 is SGHTA and CDR2 is FQGNSA. CDR3 nucleotides: TGTGCCAGCAGCTCGCGGGACTTCGGATCCTACGAGCAGTACTTC. It translates to CASSSRDFGSYEQYF.

The J gene is TRBJ1-1, the V gene TRBV4-1; D is ambiguous. The ends were cut back, 1 base at V and 1 base at J, with 10 bases in the middle. Germline V lookup: CDR1 MGHRA, CDR2 YSYEKL. This CDR3 is 15 amino acids long. CDR3 in DNA: TGCGCCAGCAGCCAAGTATCACGAAGGAACACTGAAGCTTTCTTT. Translated: CASSQVSRRNTEAFF.